This passage covers 16 T cell receptor beta chains from one sample sequenced in a study of regulatory T cells in long-lasting Graves disease. Time point specified: newly diagnosed GD, antithyroid drugs for less than 3 months. There was RNA extracted from PBMCs, and the TCR library was made from it. Researchers made TCR beta libraries by using iRepertoire HTBI primers and running Arm-PCR on CDR3 regions. TCRdb independently ran MiXCR on the multiplex PCR reads; one entry per CDR3 protein. The sample carries 350,000 to 500,000 distinct CDR3 sequences, 13% to 15% recorded once. A further study also used this sample, focusing on T cells in Graves' hyperthyroidism and ophthalmopathy.

Material: peripheral blood mononuclear cells (PBMCs), obtained at new diagnosis, from a patient treated with antithyroid drugs. The receptor source for this set is a woman aged 45 to 65 with Graves disease.

This clonotype turned up a few times. This rearrangement joins TRBV24-1 to TRBJ2-7; TRBD2 agrees at 7 bases. Trimming took 7 bases from V and 2 from J; bases not matched to a gene: 7. This CDR3 contains 14 residues. The germline V gene has CDR1 KGHDR and CDR2 SFDVKD. The CDR3 loop is CATSKRELPYEQYF. Written as DNA, the CDR3 is TGTGCCACCAGCAAGCGGGAACTACCCTACGAGCAGTACTTC.

This clonotype was recorded a few times. The rearrangement uses TRBV7-8 and TRBJ2-7; TRBD1 might be the D (5 bases). The germline CDR1 and CDR2 sequences are SGHVS and FQNEAQ. This CDR3 has 13 amino acids. Trimming stripped 5 bases from V and 3 bases from J, with 11 bases between. CDR3 bases: TGTGCCAGCAGCGCCCAGGGCCTCTACGAGCAGTACTTC. Protein: CASSAQGLYEQYF.

This clonotype has a count of ten or more. The V call is TRBV27, the J call TRBJ2-7, with D possibly matching TRBD1 (6 bases). Germline loops: CDR1 MNHEY, CDR2 SMNVEV (reference sequence). Trimming took 0 bases from V and 4 from J, leaving 13 bases between them. The CDR3 is made up of 15 amino acids. The CDR3 DNA sequence: TGTGCCAGCAGTTTATCGGGGGCCACAGGGTACGAGCAGTACTTC. As protein: CASSLSGATGYEQYF.

This clonotype occurred many times. The gene calls are TRBV3-1 and TRBJ2-1; either TRBD1 or TRBD2 may supply D (6 bases each). This CDR3 is built from 13 residues. V was shortened by 4 bases and J by 12 bases, with 16 bases between the two germline ends. The germline V gene encodes CDR1 LGHDT and CDR2 YNNKEL (reference sequence). The CDR3 here is CASSPPIGGLQFF. The CDR3 DNA follows: TGTGCCAGCAGCCCGCCAATCGGGGGCCTGCAGTTCTTC.

This clonotype was found many times. The chain combines TRBV2 with TRBJ2-5, with 8 bases fitting TRBD2. V was pared by 10 bases and J by 4 bases, with 14 bases of the junction left unmatched. There are 15 residues in the CDR3. Per germline, CDR1 SNHLY and CDR2 FYNNEI. Written as DNA, the CDR3 is TGTGCCACCGACCACCCCGGGAGGGCATCAGAGACCCAGTACTTC. Its protein product is CATDHPGRASETQYF.

This clonotype was found many times. The germline gene is not matched at one end of the junction; a read error may be the cause. The chain combines TRBV5-1 with TRBJ2-7; 10 bases align to TRBD2. CDR1 SGHRS and CDR2 YFSETQ come from the germline V gene. The CDR3 extends over 14 amino acids. CDR3 sequence: CASSLGLADYEQYF. In DNA form, the CDR3 reads TGTGCCAGCAGCTTAGGACTAGCGGATTACGAGCAGTACTTC. Supplemented by reference TRBV5-1 and TRBJ2-7, the full variable domain reads KAGVTQTPRYLIKTRGQQVTLSCSPISGHRSVSWYQQTPGQGLQFLFEYFSETQRNKGNFPGRFSGRQFSNSRSEMNVSTLELGDSALYLCASSLGLADYEQYFGPGTRLTVT.

This chain uses TRBV9 with TRBJ2-1; possible D gene TRBD1, 7 bases. Germline assignment: CDR1 SGDLS and CDR2 YYNGEE. The V end was cut by 3 bases, the J end by 0 bases, with 13 bases between. CDR3 length equals 16 residues. This CDR3 reads CASSAGGQISYNEQFF. DNA for the CDR3: TGTGCCAGCAGCGCCGGGGGACAGATCTCCTACAATGAGCAGTTCTTC.

The sample holds a few counts of this clonotype. The chain is built from TRBV6-2 or TRBV6-3 and TRBJ2-1, with D perhaps TRBD1 or TRBD2 (5 bases each). Germline values: CDR1 MNHEY, CDR2 SVGEGT. The CDR3 covers 14 residues. Trimming shortened V by 2 bases and J by 6 bases, and 11 bases separated the two germline ends. The CDR3 nucleotides read TGTGCCAGCAGTTACGTTTCGGGGCGCAATGAGCAGTTCTTC. The encoded protein is CASSYVSGRNEQFF.

This clonotype has only a few counts. The rearrangement joins TRBV12-3 or TRBV12-4 to TRBJ1-3, with 7 bases identical to TRBD1. V trimming: 3 bases; J trimming: 1 base; junction bases outside the gene matches: 3. The CDR3 runs to 15 residues. The CDR3 loop is CASSFKGASGNTIYF. DNA of the CDR3: TGTGCCAGCAGTTTTAAGGGGGCTTCTGGAAACACCATATATTTT.

This clonotype has just a few counts. The chain uses TRBV7-9 and TRBJ1-5; 9 positions agree with TRBD1. V dropped 5 bases and J dropped 5; count of bases not matched to a gene: 4. From germline, CDR1 is SEHNR and CDR2 FQNEAQ (reference sequence). CDR3 length: 14 residues. The CDR3 sequence is CASSLQGAYQPQHF. In DNA, the CDR3 is TGTGCCAGCAGCCTACAGGGGGCTTATCAGCCCCAGCATTTT.

The chain carries TRBV9 and TRBJ2-5; 7 bases map to TRBD1. V trimming: 2 bases; J trimming: 2 bases; junction bases outside the gene matches: 6. The CDR3 contains 15 residues. In germline, CDR1 is SGDLS, CDR2 YYNGEE. CDR3 residues: CASSVRQGMQETQYF. As DNA, the CDR3 is TGTGCCAGCAGCGTTAGACAGGGCATGCAAGAGACCCAGTACTTC.

This chain connects TRBV20-1 to TRBJ2-2; tentative D call: TRBD1 (5 bases). The CDR3 contains 14 residues. V was shortened by 1 base and J by 1 base, with 7 bases between the two germline ends. The V gene's germline CDR1 is DFQATT and CDR2 SNEGSKA (reference sequence). CDR3 protein: CSARGGQNTGELFF. CDR3 nucleotide sequence: TGCAGTGCTAGAGGAGGACAGAACACCGGGGAGCTGTTTTTT.

The chain uses TRBV5-5 and TRBJ2-7; D tentatively reads TRBD1 or TRBD2 (5 bases each). The germline gives CDR1 SGHKS, CDR2 YYEKEE (reference sequence). The ends were cut back, 1 base at V and 1 base at J, with 12 bases in the middle. The CDR3 consists of 15 residues. The CDR3 loop reads CASSLFAGRSYEQYF. CDR3 coding DNA: TGTGCCAGCAGCTTGTTCGCAGGGAGATCCTACGAGCAGTACTTC. The complete variable domain, with remaining parts taken from reference TRBV5-5 and TRBJ2-7, reads DAGVTQSPTHLIKTRGQQVTLRCSPISGHKSVSWYQQVLGQGPQFIFQYYEKEERGRGNFPDRFSARQFPNYSSELNVNALLLGDSALYLCASSLFAGRSYEQYFGPGTRLTVT.

The rearrangement joins TRBV12-3 or TRBV12-4 to TRBJ2-5; 9 nucleotides agree with TRBD2. The DNA end lines up better with TRBJ2-1; the J call may be wrong. This CDR3 comprises 16 residues. The CDR3 region is CASSLMRLAENSEQFF. The CDR3 DNA is TGTGCCAGCAGTTTAATGAGACTAGCGGAGAACTCGGAGCAGTTCTTC.

This sequence joins TRBV9 and TRBJ2-1, with D possibly being TRBD1 (5 bases). CDR1 is SGDLS, CDR2 YYNGEE, per germline. V lost 0 bases, J lost 12 bases, and 16 bases lay in between. The CDR3 sequence is 14 residues long. Written as DNA, the CDR3 is TGTGCCAGCAGCGTAGCCGTACAGGTGGTTGGGCAGTTCTTC. It specifies CASSVAVQVVGQFF.

J is TRBJ2-1 and V is TRBV3-1; D is unresolved. CDR3 length equals 16 residues. Germline V gives CDR1 LGHDT, CDR2 YNNKEL (reference sequence). The V gene lost 5 bases and the J gene lost 0 bases, with 14 bases spanning the gap. The CDR3 sequence: CASSSRTASSYNEQFF. The CDR3 DNA reads TGTGCCAGCAGCTCCCGGACGGCGAGCTCCTACAATGAGCAGTTCTTC.